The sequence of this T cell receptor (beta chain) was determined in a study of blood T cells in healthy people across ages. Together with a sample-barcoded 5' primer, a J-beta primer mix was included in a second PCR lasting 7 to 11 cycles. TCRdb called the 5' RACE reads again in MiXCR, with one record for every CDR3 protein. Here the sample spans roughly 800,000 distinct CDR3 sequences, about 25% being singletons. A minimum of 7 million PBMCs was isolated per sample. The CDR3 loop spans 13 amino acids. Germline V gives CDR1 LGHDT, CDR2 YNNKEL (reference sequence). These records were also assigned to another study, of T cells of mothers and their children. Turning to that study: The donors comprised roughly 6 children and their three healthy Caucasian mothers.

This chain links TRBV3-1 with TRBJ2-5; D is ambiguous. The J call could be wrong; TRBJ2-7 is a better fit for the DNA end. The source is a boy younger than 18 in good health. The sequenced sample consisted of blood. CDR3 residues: CASSQVGPYEQYF. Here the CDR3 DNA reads TGTGCCAGCAGCCAAGTCGGCCCCTACGAGCAGTACTTC.